This TCR beta chain came from a study of early T cells in non-severe SARS-CoV-2 infection. TCRdb re-derived calls from the 5' RACE reads in MiXCR, one entry per CDR3 protein. The repertoire has about 110,000 distinct CDR3 sequences, about 12% of them found once; the top ten carry about 4%. Trimming removed 2 bases at V and 7 bases at J, with 16 bases between. Germline CDR1 SGHDT, CDR2 YYEEEE. The CDR3 covers 14 residues. The sample holds a few counts of this clonotype. Sequences were derived from whole blood, sampled at baseline. The TCR comes from an adult who was a healthcare worker with PCR-confirmed SARS-CoV-2 infection or an uninfected control (not recorded which). The chain employs TRBV5-6 and TRBJ2-7; TRBD1 might be the D (6 bases). CDR3 sequence: CASSFGQGMGEQYF. Here the CDR3 DNA reads TGTGCCAGCAGCTTTGGCCAGGGGATGGGGGAGCAGTACTTC.